Listed below are T cell receptor beta chains from one sample, sequenced in a study of graft-versus-host responses after intestinal transplantation. Clones were sequenced by immunoSEQ multiplex PCR, and TCRdb holds only the in-frame ones, with some missing. This sample has roughly 69,000 clones, with 92% found just once. Sample: bone marrow, taken approximately 740 days after intestinal transplantation. These TCRs come from a human patient who received an intestinal transplant, so some T cells may come from the graft donor. Both conserved end residues are part of each CDR3. A D gene is named only where the DNA matches it firmly. Rows may omit the clone size; those that give it use once, few, many or a size class.

cdr3_length | j_call | d_call | v_call | clone_size | cdr3_aa | cdr3_nt
14 | TRBJ1-2 | - | TRBV7-9 | - | CASSQRTRYYGYTF | TGTGCCAGCAGCCAAAGGACGAGATACTATGGCTACACCTTC
14 | TRBJ2-7 | - | TRBV6-1 | - | CASTQGRGEYEQYF | TGTGCCAGCACCCAAGGCAGGGGGGAGTACGAGCAGTACTTC
14 | TRBJ1-4 | TRBD1 | TRBV4-1 | - | CASTMGQGNEKLFF | TGCGCCAGCACCATGGGACAGGGTAATGAAAAACTGTTTTTT
13 | TRBJ2-5 | - | TRBV2 | - | CASSEGTEETQYF | TGTGCCAGCAGTGAAGGGACAGAAGAGACCCAGTACTTC
17 | TRBJ1-3 | - | TRBV6-4 | - | CASSDSYGGGRGNTIYF | TGTGCCAGCAGTGACTCGTACGGAGGGGGACGGGGAAACACCATATATTTT
13 | TRBJ1-4 | - | TRBV30 | - | CAWEKQGNEKLFF | TGTGCCTGGGAGAAACAGGGAAATGAAAAACTGTTTTTT
13 | TRBJ1-1 | - | TRBV6-1 | - | CASQRQENTEAFF | TGTGCCAGTCAGAGACAGGAGAACACTGAAGCTTTCTTT
16 | TRBJ1-4 | TRBD1 | TRBV28 | - | CASSYQLTGSSEKLFF | TGTGCCAGCAGCTACCAATTGACAGGGTCTAGCGAAAAACTGTTTTTT
16 | TRBJ2-5 | - | TRBV28 | - | CASSGFTGGAQETQYF | TGTGCCAGCAGTGGATTTACGGGGGGCGCCCAAGAGACCCAGTACTTC
18 | TRBJ2-1 | TRBD2 | TRBV19 | - | CASSIGSSGGDLYNEQFF | TGTGCCAGTAGTATAGGGTCTAGCGGGGGGGACCTCTACAATGAGCAGTTCTTC
15 | TRBJ2-7 | - | TRBV5-5 | - | CASSLWTALSYEQYF | TGTGCCAGCAGCCTGTGGACAGCCCTCTCCTACGAGCAGTACTTC
16 | TRBJ2-3 | TRBD2 | TRBV6-5 | - | CASSYSVAGGPDTQYF | TGTGCCAGCAGTTACTCGGTAGCGGGAGGGCCTGATACGCAGTATTTT
19 | TRBJ2-1 | TRBD2 | TRBV14 | - | CASSQEGFGTSGAYNEQFF | TGTGCCAGCAGCCAAGAAGGGTTTGGGACTAGCGGGGCGTACAATGAGCAGTTCTTC
15 | TRBJ2-7 | - | TRBV19 | - | CASSIRGGPFNEQYF | TGTGCCAGTAGTATAAGGGGAGGACCTTTTAACGAGCAGTACTTC
14 | TRBJ2-7 | TRBD2 | TRBV2 | - | CASRVGGTTYEQYF | TGTGCCAGCAGAGTAGGCGGGACTACCTACGAGCAGTACTTC
11 | TRBJ2-1 | - | TRBV28 | once | CASRSYNEQFF | TGTGCCAGCAGGTCATACAATGAGCAGTTCTTC
12 | TRBJ2-5 | - | TRBV7-9 | - | CASSFPRETQYF | TGTGCCAGCAGCTTCCCAAGAGAGACCCAGTACTTC
12 | TRBJ2-7 | - | TRBV28 | - | CASRLMSYEQYF | TGTGCCAGCAGGTTGATGTCCTACGAGCAGTACTTC
12 | TRBJ1-5 | - | TRBV11-2 | - | CASSLAGQPQHF | TGTGCCAGCAGCTTAGCTGGACAGCCCCAGCATTTT
14 | TRBJ2-7 | TRBD1 | TRBV18 | - | CASSPQTGSYEQYF | TGTGCCAGCTCACCACAGACAGGGTCCTACGAGCAGTACTTC
15 | TRBJ2-5 | - | TRBV6-5 | once | CASKPWGVGLETQYF | TGTGCCAGCAAACCCTGGGGTGTAGGGTTGGAGACCCAGTACTTC
13 | TRBJ2-5 | TRBD1 | TRBV28 | - | CASSFDRVETQYF | TGTGCCAGCAGTTTCGACAGGGTAGAGACCCAGTACTTC
17 | TRBJ2-2 | TRBD2 | TRBV7-2 | - | CASRKAPGLANTGELFF | TGTGCCAGCAGAAAAGCCCCCGGACTAGCGAACACCGGGGAGCTGTTTTTT
14 | TRBJ2-7 | TRBD2 | TRBV6-5 | - | CASSELAGEIEQYF | TGTGCCAGCAGTGAGCTAGCGGGAGAGATCGAGCAGTACTTC
18 | TRBJ1-5 | - | TRBV21-1 | - | CASSKVQQVDYSNQPQHF | TGTGCCAGCAGCAAAGTCCAACAGGTGGACTATAGCAATCAGCCCCAGCATTTT
15 | TRBJ2-5 | - | TRBV10-3 | - | CAISESTSPPSGQYF | TGTGCCATCAGTGAGTCAACTAGCCCACCTTCGGGCCAGTACTTC
13 | TRBJ1-1 | - | TRBV7-3 | - | CASSLGSVQKPFF | TGTGCCAGCAGCTTAGGGTCGGTTCAGAAACCTTTCTTT
14 | TRBJ2-7 | - | TRBV9 | - | CASSVAKIPYEQYF | TGTGCCAGCAGCGTAGCTAAAATACCCTACGAGCAGTACTTC
13 | TRBJ2-1 | TRBD1 | TRBV7-9 | - | CASSGTGVVEQFF | TGTGCCAGCAGCGGTACAGGGGTTGTTGAGCAGTTCTTC
15 | TRBJ2-7 | - | TRBV2 | once | CASRGAEGNSYEQYF | TGTGCCAGCCGAGGAGCGGAGGGGAACTCCTACGAGCAGTACTTC
15 | TRBJ2-1 | - | TRBV7-3 | - | CASSPQGPSYNEQFF | TGTGCCAGCAGCCCCCAGGGGCCGTCCTACAATGAGCAGTTCTTC
13 | TRBJ1-1 | - | TRBV6-1 | - | CASILTGLTEAFF | TGTGCCAGCATTTTGACAGGCCTCACTGAAGCTTTCTTT
15 | TRBJ2-1 | TRBD2 | TRBV6-1 | - | CASSALAGGGNEQFF | TGTGCCAGCAGTGCCCTAGCGGGAGGGGGGAATGAGCAGTTCTTC
15 | TRBJ1-5 | - | TRBV11-2 | - | CASSLGQGLYQPQHF | TGTGCCAGCAGCTTAGGGCAGGGTCTCTATCAGCCCCAGCATTTT
15 | TRBJ1-1 | TRBD1 | TRBV29-1 | once | CSVGYRGRGDTEAFF | TGCAGCGTTGGGTACAGGGGGCGAGGGGACACTGAAGCTTTCTTT